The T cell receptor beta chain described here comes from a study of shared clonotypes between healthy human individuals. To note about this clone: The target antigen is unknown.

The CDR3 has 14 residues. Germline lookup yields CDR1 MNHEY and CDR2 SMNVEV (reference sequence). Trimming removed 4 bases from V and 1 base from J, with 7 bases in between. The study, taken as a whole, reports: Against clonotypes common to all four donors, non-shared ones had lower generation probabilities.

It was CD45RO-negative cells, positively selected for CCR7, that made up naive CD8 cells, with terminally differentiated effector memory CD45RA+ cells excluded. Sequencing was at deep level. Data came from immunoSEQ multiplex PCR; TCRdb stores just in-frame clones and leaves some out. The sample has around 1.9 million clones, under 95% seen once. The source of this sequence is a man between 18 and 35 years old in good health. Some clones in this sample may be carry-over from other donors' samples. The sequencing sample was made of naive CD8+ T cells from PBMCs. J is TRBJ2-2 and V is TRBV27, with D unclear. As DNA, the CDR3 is TGTGCCAGCAGTTGGTTTAGGAACACCGGGGAGCTGTTTTTT. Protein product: CASSWFRNTGELFF.